One and the same sample provided the 14 T cell receptor beta chains below, sequenced in a study of T-cell reconstitution after alpha-beta-depleted transplantation in children. Unique molecular identifiers were incorporated into the prepared TCRbeta library. A single record per CDR3 protein comes from TCRdb applying MiXCR to the PCR reads. The sample lists 500,000 or so distinct CDR3 sequences, around a third occurring once. The starting material was PBMCs from the stem cell graft donor, obtained from the stem cell graft. The receptors shown here come from a human donor who donated a stem cell graft to a child with aplastic anemia.

The J gene is TRBJ2-7, the V gene TRBV6-2 or TRBV6-3; 8 positions match TRBD2. V gave up 7 bases and J gave up 5 bases; unmatched junction bases: 7. Germline values: CDR1 MNHEY, CDR2 SVGEGT. The CDR3 extends over 13 amino acids. The CDR3 sequence: CASTRAGVNEQYF. Written as DNA, the CDR3 is TGTGCCAGCACCCGAGCGGGAGTCAACGAGCAGTACTTC.

The chain combines TRBV20-1 with TRBJ1-6; D is undetermined. Looked up from germline, CDR1 is DFQATT and CDR2 is SNEGSKA (reference sequence). V lost 0 bases to trimming and J lost 11 bases, with 11 bases between them. CDR3 size: 13 residues. In nucleotides, the CDR3 is TGCAGTGCTAGAGATATGGTACTGGCACCCCTCCACTTT. Protein sequence: CSARDMVLAPLHF.

The chain carries TRBV6-2 or TRBV6-3 and TRBJ1-1; 7 positions match TRBD1. Germline V gives CDR1 MNHEY, CDR2 SVGEGT. The CDR3 loop spans 16 amino acids. With V trimmed by 5 bases and J by 3 bases, 12 bases remained unmatched. The CDR3 here is CASSLEFQGGHTEAFF. CDR3 DNA: TGTGCCAGCAGTCTGGAATTTCAGGGGGGGCACACTGAAGCTTTCTTT.

This clonotype was recorded a few times. The J gene is TRBJ2-2, the V gene TRBV7-2; TRBD2 aligns across 7 bases. The CDR3 extends over 16 amino acids. Germline V CDR1 and CDR2: SGHTA, FQGNSA. J lost 4 bases, V lost 1 base, and 6 bases had no gene match. The CDR3 region has the DNA TGTGCCAGCAGCTTAGGCGGCGGGAGAGTCACCGGGGAGCTGTTTTTT. This gives the protein CASSLGGGRVTGELFF.

This chain uses TRBV7-2 with TRBJ2-1; the match to TRBD2 covers 12 bases. Germline loops: CDR1 SGHTA, CDR2 FQGNSA. Trimming cost V 3 bases and J 1 base; bases outside gene matches: 4. The CDR3 consists of 17 residues. CDR3 loop: CASSFRLAGESYNEQFF. The CDR3 nucleotides are TGTGCCAGCAGCTTCCGACTAGCGGGAGAATCCTACAATGAGCAGTTCTTC.

The V call is TRBV29-1, the J call TRBJ2-2; 10 nucleotides align to TRBD1. J lost 9 bases, V lost 7 bases, and 14 bases had no gene match. Germline-derived CDR1 and CDR2 are SQVTM and ANQGSEA. The CDR3 totals 15 residues. The CDR3: CSAAISGTGARELFF. The CDR3 bases are TGCAGCGCCGCTATATCCGGGACAGGGGCCCGGGAGCTGTTTTTT.

This clonotype turned up a few times. The chain joins TRBV12-3 or TRBV12-4 to TRBJ2-6, with D possibly being TRBD1 (5 bases). With 6 bases removed from V and 0 bases from J, the gap between germline ends came to 15 bases. The CDR3 extends over 17 amino acids. CDR3 loop: CASREYRIRSGANVLTF. As DNA, the CDR3 is TGTGCCAGCAGAGAATACAGGATCCGCTCTGGGGCCAACGTCCTGACTTTC.

This clonotype appeared a few times. This chain joins TRBV24-1 and TRBJ2-1; possible D gene TRBD2, 5 bases. The CDR3 sequence is 13 residues long. V lost 4 bases, J lost 12 bases, and 15 bases lay in between. CDR1 and CDR2 from the germline V gene are KGHDR and SFDVKD. CDR3 protein: CATSDLGSSRQFF. Here the CDR3 DNA reads TGTGCCACCAGTGACCTAGGGAGTTCGCGGCAGTTCTTC.

The CDR3 region is CSVSKTGTGGDAYEQYF. The CDR3 bases are TGCAGCGTTTCCAAGACCGGGACAGGGGGTGATGCCTACGAGCAGTACTTC. V and J are TRBV29-1 and TRBJ2-7, with TRBD1 identical over 11 bases. V was pared by 5 bases and J by 2 bases, with 14 bases of the junction left unmatched. CDR3 size: 17 residues. Germline CDR1 SQVTM, CDR2 ANQGSEA.

In DNA form, the CDR3 reads TGCAGTGCAGAGGACAGGGAGTACAATGAGCAGTTCTTC. Its protein product is CSAEDREYNEQFF. The chain uses TRBV20-1 and TRBJ2-1; 8 bases agree with TRBD1. The V and J ends lost 6 bases and 4 bases, in that order; junction bases with no gene match: 5. Germline assignment: CDR1 DFQATT and CDR2 SNEGSKA (reference sequence). The CDR3 runs 13 residues.

Only a few counts were recorded for this clonotype. This chain joins TRBV9 and TRBJ1-2; maybe TRBD1 (6 bases). The CDR3 runs to 15 residues. Germline V gives CDR1 SGDLS, CDR2 YYNGEE. V was pared by 3 bases and J by 5 bases, with 17 bases between. CDR3 coding DNA: TGTGCCAGCAGCGAGCCCTCAGGGGAAGGGTATGGCTACACCTTC. It encodes CASSEPSGEGYGYTF.

This clonotype turned up a few times. The chain carries TRBV5-1 and TRBJ2-2; 7 bases are shared with TRBD2. Germline values: CDR1 SGHRS, CDR2 YFSETQ. The CDR3 spans 17 residues. V gave up 3 bases and J gave up 6 bases; unmatched junction bases: 14. The CDR3 protein is CASSSGTNIRVAGELFF. The CDR3, as DNA: TGCGCCAGCAGCTCCGGGACTAATATAAGAGTGGCCGGGGAGCTGTTTTTT. The full variable domain, completed using reference TRBV5-1 and TRBJ2-2, is KAGVTQTPRYLIKTRGQQVTLSCSPISGHRSVSWYQQTPGQGLQFLFEYFSETQRNKGNFPGRFSGRQFSNSRSEMNVSTLELGDSALYLCASSSGTNIRVAGELFFGEGSRLTVL.

The rearrangement links TRBV9 to TRBJ1-4; D gene ambiguous. In germline, CDR1 is SGDLS, CDR2 YYNGEE. Trimming removed 0 bases at V and 2 bases at J, with 11 bases between. The CDR3 runs to 16 residues. Here the CDR3 reads CASSVGGIQTNEKLFF. In nucleotides, the CDR3 is TGTGCCAGCAGCGTAGGCGGGATTCAGACTAATGAAAAACTGTTTTTT.

This clonotype was observed a handful of times. This chain links TRBV5-5 with TRBJ1-1; maybe TRBD1 (5 bases). The CDR3 is made up of 18 amino acids. The ends were cut back, 4 bases at V and 3 bases at J, with 25 bases in the middle. Germline CDR1 and CDR2: SGHKS and YYEKEE (reference sequence). The CDR3 loop reads CASSADSGGAGQHTEAFF. The CDR3 nucleotides read TGTGCCAGCAGCGCCGACAGTGGTGGGGCCGGCCAGCACACTGAAGCTTTCTTT.